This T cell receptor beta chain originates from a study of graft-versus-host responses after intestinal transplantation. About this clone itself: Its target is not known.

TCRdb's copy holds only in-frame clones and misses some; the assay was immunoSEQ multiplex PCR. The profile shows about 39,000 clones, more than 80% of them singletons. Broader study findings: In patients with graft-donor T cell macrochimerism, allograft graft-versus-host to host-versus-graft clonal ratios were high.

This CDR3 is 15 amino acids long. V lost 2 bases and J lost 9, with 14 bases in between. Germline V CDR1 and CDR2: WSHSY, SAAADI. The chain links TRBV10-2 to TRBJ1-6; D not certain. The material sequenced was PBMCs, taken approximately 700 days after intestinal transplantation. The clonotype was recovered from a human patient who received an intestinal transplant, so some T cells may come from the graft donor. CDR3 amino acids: CASSELGPGGSPLHF. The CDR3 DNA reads TGCGCCAGCAGTGAGCTAGGGCCTGGAGGTTCACCCCTCCACTTT.